The sequence of this T cell receptor beta chain was determined in a study of OX40 agonist ivuxolimab in advanced cancers. Study-wide context: Ivuxolimab is an agonistic anti-OX40 (CD134) antibody, and patients were treated with it. Partial responses were seen in three patients, one with hepatocellular carcinoma and two with cutaneous melanoma. Broader study findings: At 0.1 to 3.0 mg/kg, CD4+ and CD8+ blood T cells expanded clonally by week 6.

Profiling relied on immunoSEQ multiplex PCR, and the TCRdb table lists in-frame clones only, not all of them. The sample shows about 73,000 clones, roughly 90% of them seen only once. Trimming removed 3 bases from V and 5 bases from J, with 18 bases in between. CDR1 SGHRS and CDR2 YFSETQ come from the germline V gene. The CDR3 is 16 residues long. Note on this clone: The antigen is not known.

The chain is built from TRBV5-1 and TRBJ2-1, with TRBD1 as a possible D gene (7 bases). The receptor was derived from an adult with an advanced solid tumor such as melanoma, head and neck, liver or kidney cancer. Sequenced here: CD4+ or CD8+ T cells sorted from blood, sampled in a trial of the OX40 agonist ivuxolimab. The CDR3 DNA reads as TGCGCCAGCAGCTCGACGCGACAGGGAGGCCACAATGAGCAGTTCTTC. It is translated as CASSSTRQGGHNEQFF.